These T cell receptor beta chains were read from a single sample in a study of OX40 agonist ivuxolimab in advanced cancers. Clones were sequenced by immunoSEQ multiplex PCR, and TCRdb holds only the in-frame ones, with some missing. The table lists around 60,000 clones, around 80% of them singletons. This specimen consisted of CD4+ or CD8+ T cells sorted from blood, obtained in a trial of the OX40 agonist ivuxolimab. Receptors were obtained from an adult with an advanced solid tumor such as melanoma, head and neck, liver or kidney cancer. Both conserved end residues are trimmed from each CDR3. Each record gives: J gene, V gene, D gene, clone size, CDR3 protein. D genes are given only for firm matches. Clone sizes are given selectively: once, few, many, or a class where the clone is expanded.

>TRBJ1-1|TRBV27|TRBD1|NA
ASSLARQGMGGTEAF
>TRBJ2-3|TRBV5-4|NA|NA
ASSLGLSTDTQY
>TRBJ1-2|TRBV12-5|NA|NA
ASALDISGYA
>TRBJ1-2|TRBV6-1|NA|medium-sized
ASSTGSAALGDYT
>TRBJ1-2|TRBV5-1|NA|NA
ASSLAGERAGGYT
>TRBJ2-1|TRBV5-1|NA|NA
ASSLDGQYEQF
>TRBJ1-2|TRBV5-1|NA|NA
ASSLYGLRDNYGYT
>TRBJ2-1|TRBV5-1|NA|NA
ASSLVQGNEQF
>TRBJ1-6|TRBV18|NA|few
ASSPQADSPLH
>TRBJ1-2|TRBV5-6|TRBD1|NA
ASSRYRGLRNYGYT
>TRBJ2-3|TRBV7-9|NA|NA
ASSSARAQTGDTQY
>TRBJ2-7|TRBV9|TRBD2|NA
ASSAGVGGGYEQY
>TRBJ1-1|TRBV19|NA|NA
ASSLTAMNTEAF
>TRBJ2-3|TRBV18|NA|NA
ASSPRTGRGDTQY
>TRBJ2-2|TRBV19|NA|NA
ASSTRTQTGELF